A selection of T cell receptor beta chains follows, all from one sample in a study of CD8 T cells in ankylosing spondylitis. TCRdb re-called the 5' RACE reads through MiXCR, storing one row per CDR3 protein. The sample includes about 210,000 distinct CDR3 sequences, more than 5.5% of them seen just once. What was sequenced was blood, either unsorted or a sorted T cell fraction (not recorded which). The receptors shown here come from a male donor with ankylosing spondylitis. The CDR3 runs from the conserved cysteine through the conserved F or W. D genes are given only for firm matches. Clone size is given for some rows only: seen once, a few or many times, or a class if the clone is expanded.

D gene | clone size | J gene | V gene | CDR3 protein | CDR3 DNA
TRBD2 | many | TRBJ2-2 | TRBV12-3/TRBV12-4 | CASSSRLHGGAGELFF | TGTGCCAGCAGTTCTCGGTTACATGGGGGGGCCGGGGAGCTGTTTTTT
NA | NA | TRBJ2-7 | TRBV18 | CASSPEGRADYEQYF | TGTGCCAGCTCACCCGAGGGACGGGCAGACTACGAGCAGTACTTC
NA | few | TRBJ2-6 | TRBV5-4 | CASSLDEHSGANVLTF | TGTGCCAGCAGCTTGGACGAACACTCTGGGGCCAACGTCCTGACTTTC
NA | many | TRBJ2-1 | TRBV5-1 | CASSWQGPPSYNEQFF | TGCGCCAGCAGCTGGCAGGGGCCCCCTTCCTACAATGAGCAGTTCTTC
TRBD1 | NA | TRBJ1-6 | TRBV2 | CASRGTELTGSPLHF | TGTGCCAGCAGAGGGACAGAACTCACAGGTTCACCCCTCCACTTT
NA | few | TRBJ1-5 | TRBV25-1 | CASSEYLRSPNQPQHF | TGTGCCAGCAGTGAATATCTCAGGTCCCCCAATCAGCCCCAGCATTTT
TRBD1 | NA | TRBJ1-6 | TRBV4-1 | CASSRKVELLGQGVSPLHF | TGCGCCAGCAGCCGGAAGGTGGAGTTGCTGGGACAGGGAGTTTCACCCCTCCACTTT
NA | few | TRBJ2-6 | TRBV3-1 | CASSQEGGDSSGANVLTF | TGTGCCAGCAGCCAAGAAGGGGGGGATAGCTCTGGGGCCAACGTCCTGACTTTC
TRBD2 | many | TRBJ2-7 | TRBV6-5 | CASSYSRLAGEQYF | TGTGCCAGCAGTTACTCGAGGCTAGCGGGCGAGCAGTACTTC
NA | NA | TRBJ2-7 | TRBV4-3 | CASSQRGQILREQYF | TGCGCCAGCAGCCAACGAGGACAGATCCTACGGGAGCAGTACTTC
TRBD1 | NA | TRBJ2-1 | TRBV2 | CASKQGALGEQFF | TGTGCCAGCAAACAGGGGGCCCTAGGAGAGCAGTTCTTC
NA | few | TRBJ1-5 | TRBV7-9 | CASSFGQQPQHF | TGTGCCAGCAGTTTCGGACAGCAGCCCCAGCATTTT
NA | NA | TRBJ2-1 | TRBV19 | CASSGSVTYNEQFF | TGTGCCAGTTCGGGCAGCGTGACCTACAATGAGCAGTTCTTC
NA | few | TRBJ1-1 | TRBV10-1 | CASSGPTGEGTEAFF | TGCGCCAGCAGTGGGCCGACGGGTGAGGGTACTGAAGCTTTCTTT
NA | many | TRBJ2-1 | TRBV5-6 | CASSLGSNEQFF | TGTGCCAGCAGCTTGGGCTCCAATGAGCAGTTCTTC
NA | many | TRBJ2-7 | TRBV5-1 | CASSLTGTAPYEQYF | TGCGCCAGCAGCTTAACCGGGACTGCGCCCTACGAGCAGTACTTC
NA | many | TRBJ2-5 | TRBV4-3 | CASSQDGVGRHETQYF | TGCGCCAGCAGCCAAGATGGAGTTGGACGGCACGAGACCCAGTACTTC
TRBD1 | many | TRBJ2-1 | TRBV27 | CASRDRGFREQFF | TGTGCCAGCAGGGACAGGGGTTTTCGGGAGCAGTTCTTC
NA | NA | TRBJ1-2 | TRBV7-9 | CASSLNRGYTF | TGTGCCAGCAGCTTAAACAGGGGCTACACCTTC
NA | few | TRBJ2-7 | TRBV11-3 | CASSLTGLSYEQYF | TGTGCCAGCAGCTTAACCGGGTTGTCCTACGAGCAGTACTTC
NA | many | TRBJ2-7 | TRBV28 | CASSFLADYYEQYF | TGTGCCAGCAGTTTTTTAGCAGACTACTACGAGCAGTACTTC
NA | few | TRBJ2-6 | TRBV5-4 | CASSSESGANVLTF | TGTGCCAGCAGTTCAGAGTCTGGGGCCAACGTCCTGACTTTC
TRBD1 | many | TRBJ2-3 | TRBV24-1 | CATSDNPGGRDTQYF | TGTGCCACCAGTGACAATCCAGGGGGCAGGGATACGCAGTATTTT